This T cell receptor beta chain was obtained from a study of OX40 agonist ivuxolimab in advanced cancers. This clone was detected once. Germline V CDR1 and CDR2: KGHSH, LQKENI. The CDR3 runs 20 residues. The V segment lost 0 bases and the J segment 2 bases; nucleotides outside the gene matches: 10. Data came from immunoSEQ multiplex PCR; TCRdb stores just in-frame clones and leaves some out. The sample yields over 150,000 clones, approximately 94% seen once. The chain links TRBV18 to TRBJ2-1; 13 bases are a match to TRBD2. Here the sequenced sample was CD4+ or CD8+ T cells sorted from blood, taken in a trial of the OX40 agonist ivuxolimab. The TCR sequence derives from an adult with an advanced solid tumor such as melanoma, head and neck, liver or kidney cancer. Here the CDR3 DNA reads TGTGCCAGCTCACCACCACTCAGGACTAGCGGGGGTCCCGCCTACAATGAGCAGTTCTTC. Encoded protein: CASSPPLRTSGGPAYNEQFF.